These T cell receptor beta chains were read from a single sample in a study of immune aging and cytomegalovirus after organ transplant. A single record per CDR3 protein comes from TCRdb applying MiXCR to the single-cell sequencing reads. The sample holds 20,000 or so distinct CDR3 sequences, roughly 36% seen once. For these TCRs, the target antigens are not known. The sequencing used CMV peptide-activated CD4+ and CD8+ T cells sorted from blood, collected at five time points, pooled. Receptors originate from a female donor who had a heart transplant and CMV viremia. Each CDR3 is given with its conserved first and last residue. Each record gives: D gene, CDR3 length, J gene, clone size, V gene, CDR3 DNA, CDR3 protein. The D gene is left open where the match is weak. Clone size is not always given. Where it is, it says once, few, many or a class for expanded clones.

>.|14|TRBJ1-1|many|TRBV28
TGTGCCAGCAGCCATACAGGGTTGAACACTGAAGCTTTCTTT
CASSHTGLNTEAFF
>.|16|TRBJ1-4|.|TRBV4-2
TGTGCCAGCAGCCGAGGTCTAGGCAGGGTTAACGAAAAACTGTTTTTT
CASSRGLGRVNEKLFF
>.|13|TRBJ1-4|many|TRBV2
TGTGCCAGCACCGAAGCGGATGACGAAAAACTGTTTTTT
CASTEADDEKLFF
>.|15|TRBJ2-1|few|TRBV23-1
TGCGCCAGCAGTCAAGGGGCCCCGCCCTACAATGAGCAGTTCTTC
CASSQGAPPYNEQFF
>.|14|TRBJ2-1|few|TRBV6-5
TGTGCCAGCACCCTGTTGGGGGGGCACAATGAGCAGTTCTTC
CASTLLGGHNEQFF
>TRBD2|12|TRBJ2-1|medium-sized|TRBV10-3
TGTGCCATCGGGACTAACTACAATGAGCAGTTCTTC
CAIGTNYNEQFF
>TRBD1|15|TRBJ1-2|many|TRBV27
TGTGCCAGCAGCCGGGACAGAGGCTTAATCTATGGCTACACCTTC
CASSRDRGLIYGYTF
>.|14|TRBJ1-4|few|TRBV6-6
TGTGCCAGCAGCCTACAGGGAGCTAATGAAAAACTGTTTTTT
CASSLQGANEKLFF
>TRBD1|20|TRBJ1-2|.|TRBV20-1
TGCAGTGCTAGAGATTCGGGCGGACAGGGGGTTGTTACCCCTAACTATGGCTACACCTTC
CSARDSGGQGVVTPNYGYTF
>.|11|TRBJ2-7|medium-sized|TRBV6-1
TGTGCCAGCAGTGACGGGGCCGAGCAGTACTTC
CASSDGAEQYF
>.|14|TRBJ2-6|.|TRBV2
TGTGCCACCGCAATCGGCTCTGGGGCCAACGTCCTGACTTTC
CATAIGSGANVLTF
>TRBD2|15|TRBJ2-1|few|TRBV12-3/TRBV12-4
TGTGCCAGCAGTTATAGCGGGAGTCTGTGGAATGAGCAGTTCTTC
CASSYSGSLWNEQFF
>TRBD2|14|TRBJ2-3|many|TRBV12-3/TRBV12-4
TGTGCCAGCAGTTTAGCGGGGGGGATGGATACGCAGTATTTT
CASSLAGGMDTQYF
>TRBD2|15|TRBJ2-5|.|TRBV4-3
TGCGCCAGCAGCCAGAGGGGACTAGCTGGAGAGACCCAGTACTTC
CASSQRGLAGETQYF
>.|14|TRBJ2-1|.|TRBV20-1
TGCAGTGCTAGAGGGGCCCAGAATACAAATGAGCAGCTCTTC
CSARGAQNTNEQLF
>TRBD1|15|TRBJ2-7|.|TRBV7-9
TGTGCCAGCAGCAGGGTTCCCGGGACAGCCTACGAGCAGTACTTC
CASSRVPGTAYEQYF
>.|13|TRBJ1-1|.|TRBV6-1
TGTGCTAGCAGTGAGTCGAGTATCACCGAAGCTTTCTTT
CASSESSITEAFF
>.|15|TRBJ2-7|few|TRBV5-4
TGTGCCAGCAGCTTGGATAGCCCCCTCTCCTACGAGCAGTACTTC
CASSLDSPLSYEQYF
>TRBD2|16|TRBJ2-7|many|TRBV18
TGTGCCAGCTCACCACCAGGGCTAGCGGGAGGGATCGAGCAGTACTTC
CASSPPGLAGGIEQYF
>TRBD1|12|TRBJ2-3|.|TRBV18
TGTGCCAGCTCACCGGTGACCAGGGGGCGGTATTTT
CASSPVTRGRYF
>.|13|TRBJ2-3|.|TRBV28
TGTGCCAGCAGTTTGATGGACACAGATACGCAGTATTTT
CASSLMDTDTQYF
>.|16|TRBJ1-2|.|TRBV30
TGTGCCTGGAGTGTAGGTCCCGTCTCGGAGGAGTATGGCTACACCTTC
CAWSVGPVSEEYGYTF
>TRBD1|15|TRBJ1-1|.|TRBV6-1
TGTGCCAGCAGTGAATGGAGGACAGGGGGGACTGAAGCTTTCTTT
CASSEWRTGGTEAFF
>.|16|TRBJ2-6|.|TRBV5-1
TGCGCCAGCAGCCCGAACGGGGGCGGTGGGGCCAACGTCCCGACTTTC
CASSPNGGGGANVPTF
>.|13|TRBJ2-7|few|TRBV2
TGTGCCACCCAGACCACCGGAACCTACGAGCAGTACTTC
CATQTTGTYEQYF
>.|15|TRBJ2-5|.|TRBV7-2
TGTGCCAGCAGCTTAGGCCGGCAGTTTCAAGAAACCCAGTACTTC
CASSLGRQFQETQYF
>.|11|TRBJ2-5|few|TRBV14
TGTGCCAGCAGCCAGGCGGAGACCCAGTACTTC
CASSQAETQYF
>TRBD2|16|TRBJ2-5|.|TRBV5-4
TGTGCCAGCAGCTCCCTGACTAGCGGGAAGAGGGGGACCCAGTACTTC
CASSSLTSGKRGTQYF
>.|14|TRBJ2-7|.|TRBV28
TGTGCCAGCAGTTCCCACAGGGTGAGGTACGAGCAGTACTTC
CASSSHRVRYEQYF
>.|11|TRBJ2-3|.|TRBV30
TGTGCCTGGAGTGTGAAAGATACGCAGTATTTT
CAWSVKDTQYF
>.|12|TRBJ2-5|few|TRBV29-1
TGCAGCGTTTCAGGTGGCTGGGAGACCCAGTACTTC
CSVSGGWETQYF
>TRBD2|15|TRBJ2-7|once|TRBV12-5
TGTGCTAGTGGTTTGGTACAAGCGGGGAACTACGAGCAGCACTTC
CASGLVQAGNYEQHF
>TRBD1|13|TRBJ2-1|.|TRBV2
TGTGCCAGCATGGGGACAGGGTCCGGTGAGCAGTTCTTC
CASMGTGSGEQFF
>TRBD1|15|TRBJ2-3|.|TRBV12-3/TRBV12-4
TGTGCCAGCAGTCCGGGACAGGGTAGCCCAGATACGCAGTATTTT
CASSPGQGSPDTQYF
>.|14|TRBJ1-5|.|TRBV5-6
TGTGCCAGCAGCTCAGGGGCGCTCAATCAGCCCCAGCATTTT
CASSSGALNQPQHF
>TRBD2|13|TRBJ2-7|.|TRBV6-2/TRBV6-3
TGTGCCAGCAGCGGGACTATTAAGGGCGAGCAGTACTTC
CASSGTIKGEQYF
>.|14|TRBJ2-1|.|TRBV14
TGTGCCAGCAGCCCCCGTCTAGGGGTGAATGAGCAGTTCTTC
CASSPRLGVNEQFF
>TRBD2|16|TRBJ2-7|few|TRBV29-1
TGCAGCGTCAAGGAACGGGGGACTAGCGGCCCCTACGAGCAGTACTTC
CSVKERGTSGPYEQYF
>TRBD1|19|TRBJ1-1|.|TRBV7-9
TGTGCCAGCAGCGTCGACAGGGGGCGAATTCGGGCGTCGAACACTGAAGCTTTCTTT
CASSVDRGRIRASNTEAFF
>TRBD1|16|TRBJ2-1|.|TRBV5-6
TGTGCCAGCAGCTCGATCGGGACAGGGGGATGGAATGAGCAGTTCTTC
CASSSIGTGGWNEQFF
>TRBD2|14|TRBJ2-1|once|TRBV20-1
TGCAGTGCTAGTTGGCTAGCGGGGTTAAATGAGCAGTTCTTC
CSASWLAGLNEQFF
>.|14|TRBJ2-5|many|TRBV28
TGTGCCAGCAGTTTAAGTGTTTCATTAGCACCACCGGACTTC
CASSLSVSLAPPDF
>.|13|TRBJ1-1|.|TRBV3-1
TGTGCCAGCAGCCGGGGAAATGGGGCTGAAGCTTTCTTT
CASSRGNGAEAFF
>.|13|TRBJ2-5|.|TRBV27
TGTGCCAGCAGCCATCTGACAGAAGAGACCCAGTACTTC
CASSHLTEETQYF
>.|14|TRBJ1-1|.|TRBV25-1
TGTGCCAGCCGCAGAGGGACTAAGAGCACTGAAGCTTTCTTT
CASRRGTKSTEAFF
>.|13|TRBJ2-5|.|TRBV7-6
TGTGCCAGCAGCTTTGCGGGATCGGAGACCCAGTACTTC
CASSFAGSETQYF